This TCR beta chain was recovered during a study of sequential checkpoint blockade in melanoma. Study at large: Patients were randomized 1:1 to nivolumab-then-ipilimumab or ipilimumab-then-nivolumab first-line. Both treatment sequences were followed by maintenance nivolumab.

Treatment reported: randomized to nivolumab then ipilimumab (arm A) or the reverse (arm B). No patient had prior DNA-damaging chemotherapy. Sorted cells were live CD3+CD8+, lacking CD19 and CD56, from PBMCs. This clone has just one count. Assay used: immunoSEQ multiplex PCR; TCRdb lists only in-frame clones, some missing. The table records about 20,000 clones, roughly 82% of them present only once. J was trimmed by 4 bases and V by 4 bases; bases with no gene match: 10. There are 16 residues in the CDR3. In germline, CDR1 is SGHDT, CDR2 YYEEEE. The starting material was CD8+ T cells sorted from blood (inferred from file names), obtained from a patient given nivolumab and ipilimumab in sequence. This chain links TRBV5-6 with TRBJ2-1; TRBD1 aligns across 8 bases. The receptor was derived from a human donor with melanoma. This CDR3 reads CASSQFTGGRYNEQFF. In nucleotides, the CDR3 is TGTGCCAGCAGCCAATTTACAGGGGGAAGGTACAATGAGCAGTTCTTC.